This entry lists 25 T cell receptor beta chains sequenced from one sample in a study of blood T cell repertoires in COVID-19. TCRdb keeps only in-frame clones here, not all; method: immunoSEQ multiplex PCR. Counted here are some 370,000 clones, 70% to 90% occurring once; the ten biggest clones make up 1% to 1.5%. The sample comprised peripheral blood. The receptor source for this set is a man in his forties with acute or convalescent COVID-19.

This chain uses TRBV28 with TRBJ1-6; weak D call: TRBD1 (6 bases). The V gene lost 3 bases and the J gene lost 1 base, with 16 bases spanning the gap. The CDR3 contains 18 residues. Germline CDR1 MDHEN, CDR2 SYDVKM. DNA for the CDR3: TGTGCCAGCAGTTTTTCTCAGGGGCTCGGTTCCTATAATTCACCCCTCCACTTT. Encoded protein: CASSFSQGLGSYNSPLHF.

CDR3 region: CASRMGQVDEKLFF. For the CDR3, the DNA is TGTGCCAGTAGGATGGGACAGGTAGACGAAAAACTGTTTTTT. The V and J genes are TRBV19 and TRBJ1-4; 8 bases are shared with TRBD1. This CDR3 is built from 14 residues. The V segment lost 6 bases and the J segment 8 bases; nucleotides outside the gene matches: 8. CDR1 is LNHDA, CDR2 SQIVND, per germline (reference sequence).

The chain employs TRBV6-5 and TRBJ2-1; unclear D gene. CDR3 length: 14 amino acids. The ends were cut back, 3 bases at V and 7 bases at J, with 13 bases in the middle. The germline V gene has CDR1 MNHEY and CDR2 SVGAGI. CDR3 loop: CASSYSPDYNEQFF. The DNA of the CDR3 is TGTGCCAGCAGTTATTCGCCAGATTATAATGAGCAGTTCTTC.

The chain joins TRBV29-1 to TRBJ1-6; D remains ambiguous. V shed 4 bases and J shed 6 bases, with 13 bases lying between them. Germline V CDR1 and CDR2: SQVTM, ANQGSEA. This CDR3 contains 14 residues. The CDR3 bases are TGCAGCGTTGCCCTATCGGGGTCTAATTCACCCCTCCACTTT. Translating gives CSVALSGSNSPLHF. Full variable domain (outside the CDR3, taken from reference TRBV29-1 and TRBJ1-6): SAVISQKPSRDICQRGTSLTIQCQVDSQVTMMFWYRQQPGQSLTLIATANQGSEATYESGFVIDKFPISRPNLTFSTLTVSNMSPEDSSIYLCSVALSGSNSPLHFGNGTRLTVT.

CDR3 in amino acids: CATSTDRGEDYGYTF. The CDR3 DNA reads TGTGCCACCAGCACAGACAGGGGTGAGGACTATGGCTACACCTTC. This chain joins TRBV15 and TRBJ1-2, with TRBD1 identical over 8 bases. The CDR3 totals 15 residues. Germline CDR1 LNHNV, CDR2 YYDKDF (reference sequence). The V and J ends lost 4 bases and 3 bases, in that order; junction bases with no gene match: 7.

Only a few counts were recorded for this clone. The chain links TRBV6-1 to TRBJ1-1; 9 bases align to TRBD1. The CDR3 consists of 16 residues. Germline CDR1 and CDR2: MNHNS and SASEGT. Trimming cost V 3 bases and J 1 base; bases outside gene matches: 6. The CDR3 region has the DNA TGTGCCAGCAGTGACCCTGGACAGGGGAGGAACACTGAAGCTTTCTTT. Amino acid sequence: CASSDPGQGRNTEAFF.

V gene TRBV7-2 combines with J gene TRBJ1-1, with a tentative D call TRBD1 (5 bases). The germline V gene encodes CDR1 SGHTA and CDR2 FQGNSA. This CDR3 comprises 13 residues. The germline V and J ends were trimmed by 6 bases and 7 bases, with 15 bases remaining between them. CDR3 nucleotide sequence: TGTGCCAGCAGTTATCAGGGCCGATTTGAAGCTTTCTTT. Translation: CASSYQGRFEAFF.

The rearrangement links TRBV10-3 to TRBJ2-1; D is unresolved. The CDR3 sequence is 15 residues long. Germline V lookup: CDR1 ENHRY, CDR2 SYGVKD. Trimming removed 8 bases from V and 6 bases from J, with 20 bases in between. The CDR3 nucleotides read TGTGCCATCCAAACCTCACTTTTAGCTCTCAATGAGCAGTTCTTC. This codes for CAIQTSLLALNEQFF.

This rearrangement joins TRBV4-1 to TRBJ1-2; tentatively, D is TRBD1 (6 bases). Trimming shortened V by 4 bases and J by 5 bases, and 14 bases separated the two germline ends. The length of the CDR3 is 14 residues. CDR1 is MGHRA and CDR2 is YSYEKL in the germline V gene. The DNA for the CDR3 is TGCGCCAGCAGCCGAGGGGGAGGGTGGTATGGCTACACCTTC. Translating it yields CASSRGGGWYGYTF.

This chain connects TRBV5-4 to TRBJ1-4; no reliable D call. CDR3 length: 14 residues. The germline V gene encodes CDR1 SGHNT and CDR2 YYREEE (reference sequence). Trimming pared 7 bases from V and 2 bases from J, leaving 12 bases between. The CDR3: CASGRQGTNEKLFF. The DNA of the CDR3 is TGTGCCAGCGGTCGACAAGGCACTAATGAAAAACTGTTTTTT. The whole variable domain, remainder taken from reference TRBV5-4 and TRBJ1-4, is ETGVTQSPTHLIKTRGQQVTLRCSSQSGHNTVSWYQQALGQGPQFIFQYYREEENGRGNFPPRFSGLQFPNYSSELNVNALELDDSALYLCASGRQGTNEKLFFGSGTQLSVL.

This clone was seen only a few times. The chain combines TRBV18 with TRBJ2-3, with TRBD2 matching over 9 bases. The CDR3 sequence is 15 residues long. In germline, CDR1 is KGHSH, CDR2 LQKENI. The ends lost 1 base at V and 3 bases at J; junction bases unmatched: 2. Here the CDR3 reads CASSPLAGATDTQYF. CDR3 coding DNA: TGTGCCAGCTCACCACTAGCGGGAGCGACAGATACGCAGTATTTT.

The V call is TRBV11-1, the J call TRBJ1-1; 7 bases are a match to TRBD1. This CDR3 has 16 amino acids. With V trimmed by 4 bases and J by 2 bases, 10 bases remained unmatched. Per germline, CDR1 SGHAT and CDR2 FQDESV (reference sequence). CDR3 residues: CASSSNPGQYNTEAFF. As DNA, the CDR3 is TGTGCCAGCAGCTCAAATCCGGGACAGTATAACACTGAAGCTTTCTTT.

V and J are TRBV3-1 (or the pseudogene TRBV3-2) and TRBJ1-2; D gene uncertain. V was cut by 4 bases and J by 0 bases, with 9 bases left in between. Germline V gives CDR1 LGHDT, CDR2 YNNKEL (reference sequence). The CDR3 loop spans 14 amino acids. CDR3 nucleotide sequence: TGTGCCAGCAGCCGGGCAGAAGCTAACTATGGCTACACCTTC. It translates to CASSRAEANYGYTF.

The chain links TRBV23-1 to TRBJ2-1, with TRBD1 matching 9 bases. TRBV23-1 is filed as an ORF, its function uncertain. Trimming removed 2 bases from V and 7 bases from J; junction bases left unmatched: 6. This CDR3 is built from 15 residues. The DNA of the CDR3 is TGCGCCAGCAGTCAAATCGGGACAGGGCTGAATGAGCAGTTCTTC. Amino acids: CASSQIGTGLNEQFF.

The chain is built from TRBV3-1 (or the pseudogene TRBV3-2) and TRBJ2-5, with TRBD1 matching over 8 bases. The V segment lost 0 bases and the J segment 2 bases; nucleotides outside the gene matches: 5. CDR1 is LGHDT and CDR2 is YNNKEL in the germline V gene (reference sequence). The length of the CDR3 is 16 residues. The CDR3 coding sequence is TGTGCCAGCAGCCAAGATTTTAACAGGGGGCAAGAGACCCAGTACTTC. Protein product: CASSQDFNRGQETQYF.

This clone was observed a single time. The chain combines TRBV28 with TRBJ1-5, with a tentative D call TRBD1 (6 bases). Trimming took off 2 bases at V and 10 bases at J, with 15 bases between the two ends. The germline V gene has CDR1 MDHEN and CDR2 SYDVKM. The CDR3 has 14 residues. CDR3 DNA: TGTGCCAGCAGTTTAAACGGGGGGCTAGGCCCCCAGCATTTT. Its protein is CASSLNGGLGPQHF. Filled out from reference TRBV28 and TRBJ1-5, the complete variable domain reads DVKVTQSSRYLVKRTGEKVFLECVQDMDHENMFWYRQDPGLGLRLIYFSYDVKMKEKGDIPEGYSVSREKKERFSLILESASTNQTSMYLCASSLNGGLGPQHFGDGTRLSIL.

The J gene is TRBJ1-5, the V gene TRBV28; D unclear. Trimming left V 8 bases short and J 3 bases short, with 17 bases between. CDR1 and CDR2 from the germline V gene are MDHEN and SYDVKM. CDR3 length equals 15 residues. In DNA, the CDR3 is TGTGCCAGCTCGCTGGCAGGTTTTGACAATCAGCCCCAGCATTTT. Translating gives CASSLAGFDNQPQHF.

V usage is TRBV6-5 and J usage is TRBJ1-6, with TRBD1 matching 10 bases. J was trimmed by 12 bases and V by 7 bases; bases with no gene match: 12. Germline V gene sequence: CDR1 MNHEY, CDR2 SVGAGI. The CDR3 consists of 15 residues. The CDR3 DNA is TGTGCCAGCACGTTCCGGGACAGGGGCCGGGGACCCCTCCACTTT. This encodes CASTFRDRGRGPLHF.

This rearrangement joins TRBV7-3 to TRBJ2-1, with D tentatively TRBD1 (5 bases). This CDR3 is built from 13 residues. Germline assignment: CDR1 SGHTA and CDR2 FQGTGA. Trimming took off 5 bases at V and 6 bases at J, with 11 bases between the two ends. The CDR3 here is CASSEQRGNEQFF. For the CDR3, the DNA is TGTGCCAGCAGCGAGCAAAGGGGCAATGAGCAGTTCTTC.

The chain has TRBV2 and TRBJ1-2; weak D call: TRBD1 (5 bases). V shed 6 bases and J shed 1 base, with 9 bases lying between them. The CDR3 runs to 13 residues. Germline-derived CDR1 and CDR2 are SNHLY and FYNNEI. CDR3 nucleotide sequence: TGTGCCAGCAGCGGGGGGGGTAACTATGGCTACACCTTC. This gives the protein CASSGGGNYGYTF.

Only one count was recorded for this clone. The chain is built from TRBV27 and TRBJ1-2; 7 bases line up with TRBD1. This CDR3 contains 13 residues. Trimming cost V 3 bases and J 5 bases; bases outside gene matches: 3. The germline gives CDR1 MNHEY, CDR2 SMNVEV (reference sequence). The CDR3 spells CASSFRDRYGYTF. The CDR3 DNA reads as TGTGCCAGCAGTTTTCGGGACAGATATGGCTACACCTTC.

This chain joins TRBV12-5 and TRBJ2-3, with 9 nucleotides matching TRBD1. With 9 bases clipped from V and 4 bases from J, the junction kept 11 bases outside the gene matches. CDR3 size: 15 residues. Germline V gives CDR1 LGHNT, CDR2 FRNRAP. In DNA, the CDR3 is TGTGCTAGCGAGCCGGGACAGGGAGTCCCAGATACGCAGTATTTT. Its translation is CASEPGQGVPDTQYF.

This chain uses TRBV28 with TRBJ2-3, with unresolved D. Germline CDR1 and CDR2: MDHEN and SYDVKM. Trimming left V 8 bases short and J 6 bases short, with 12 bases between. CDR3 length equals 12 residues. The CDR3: CASDSSEDTQYF. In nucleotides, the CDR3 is TGTGCCAGCGATTCTTCGGAGGATACGCAGTATTTT.

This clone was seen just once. The DNA for the CDR3 is TGTGCCAGCAGTCCGGGACAGGGATTTTGGCAGCCCCAGCATTTT. Translation: CASSPGQGFWQPQHF. The rearrangement uses TRBV28 and TRBJ1-5; 9 bases line up with TRBD1. The germline V gene has CDR1 MDHEN and CDR2 SYDVKM. The ends lost 5 bases at V and 7 bases at J; junction bases unmatched: 9. This CDR3 contains 15 residues.

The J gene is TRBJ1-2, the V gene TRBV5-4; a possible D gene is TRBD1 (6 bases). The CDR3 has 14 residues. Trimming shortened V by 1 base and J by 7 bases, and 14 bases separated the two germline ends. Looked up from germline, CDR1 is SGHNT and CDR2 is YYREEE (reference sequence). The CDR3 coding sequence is TGTGCCAGCAGCTTGAACCGCCAAGGGGGTGGCTACACCTTC. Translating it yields CASSLNRQGGGYTF.